The 5 T cell receptor beta chains reported below all come from one sample, sequenced in a study of CD8 T cells in Susac syndrome. A quantity of 0.5 to 1 ug RNA underwent reverse transcription using random hexamers. TCRdb re-called the immunoSEQ multiplex PCR reads with MiXCR, one entry per CDR3 protein. The table has some 150,000 distinct CDR3 sequences, approximately 95% seen once. The material sequenced was CD4+ T cells from PBMCs. The receptors originated from a human donor with Susac syndrome.

The chain carries TRBV2 and TRBJ2-6; D remains ambiguous. Per germline, CDR1 SNHLY and CDR2 FYNNEI. Between the trimmed V and J ends, which lost 6 bases and 3 bases, there was a span of 12 bases. This CDR3 is built from 15 residues. CDR3 nucleotides: TGTGCCAGCAGCGGTGGGTGGGGTGGGGCCAACGTCCTGACTTTC. It specifies CASSGGWGGANVLTF.

This clonotype has a handful of counts. V gene TRBV7-2 combines with J gene TRBJ2-1; 10 bases map to TRBD2. V gave up 1 base and J gave up 9 bases; unmatched junction bases: 6. The CDR3 has 15 residues. Germline V gene data show CDR1 as SGHTA and CDR2 as FQGNSA. CDR3 residues: CASSLGLAGVAEQFF. CDR3 bases: TGTGCCAGCAGCTTAGGCCTAGCGGGAGTTGCTGAGCAGTTCTTC.

This sequence joins TRBV6-6 and TRBJ2-7; TRBD1 aligns across 8 bases. The germline CDR1 and CDR2 sequences are MNHNY and SVGAGI (reference sequence). There are 14 residues in the CDR3. With V trimmed by 6 bases and J by 5 bases, 9 bases remained unmatched. The CDR3, as DNA: TGTGCCAGCAGCCCCAGGGGGCCCGACCACGAGCAGTACTTC. Encoded protein: CASSPRGPDHEQYF.

The genes are TRBV9 and TRBJ1-5, with D possibly being TRBD1 (6 bases). V was cut by 3 bases and J by 6 bases, with 10 bases left in between. Looked up from germline, CDR1 is SGDLS and CDR2 is YYNGEE. The CDR3 has 13 amino acids. The CDR3 coding sequence is TGTGCCAGCAGCGGGACAGAACTTCAGCCCCAGCATTTT. This codes for CASSGTELQPQHF.

The chain recombines TRBV28 with TRBJ1-5; no definite D call. Per germline, CDR1 MDHEN and CDR2 SYDVKM. V shed 7 bases and J shed 9 bases, with 13 bases lying between them. The CDR3 sequence is 12 residues long. DNA for the CDR3: TGTGCCAGCACCGCCGGGCTGCGGCCCCAGCATTTT. This gives the protein CASTAGLRPQHF.